Each of the 8 T cell receptor beta chains below was sequenced from the same sample in a study of OX40 agonist ivuxolimab in advanced cancers. Measured with immunoSEQ multiplex PCR; TCRdb has only the in-frame clones, and not every one. The table lists approximately 100,000 clones, around nine tenths of them singletons. The sample here was CD4+ or CD8+ T cells sorted from blood, taken in a trial of the OX40 agonist ivuxolimab. These receptors were taken from an adult with an advanced solid tumor such as melanoma, head and neck, liver or kidney cancer.

Here the CDR3 DNA reads TGTGCCAGCAGCGCTGGGGGAGGGGGTAATTCACCCCTCCACTTT. Protein sequence: CASSAGGGGNSPLHF. This chain joins TRBV28 and TRBJ1-6; D perhaps matches TRBD1 (6 bases). This CDR3 spans 15 amino acids. Germline-derived CDR1 and CDR2 are MDHEN and SYDVKM. Trimming removed 6 bases at V and 6 bases at J, with 15 bases between.

This chain's CDR3 is CASSALRGPNTDTQYF. CDR3 DNA sequence: TGTGCCAGCAGCGCTTTGAGGGGGCCGAACACAGATACGCAGTATTTT. This sequence joins TRBV9 and TRBJ2-3, with 7 bases matching TRBD1. Germline V gives CDR1 SGDLS, CDR2 YYNGEE. The CDR3 totals 16 residues. Trimming at V came to 3 bases and at J to 2 bases, leaving 9 bases not matched to a gene.

About this clone: This same CDR3 is encoded by further DNA sequences in the sample. The chain has TRBV5-1 and TRBJ1-4, with unresolved D. The germline V gene encodes CDR1 SGHRS and CDR2 YFSETQ. Between the trimmed V and J ends, which lost 1 base and 0 bases, there was a span of 7 bases. The CDR3 has 15 amino acids. DNA for the CDR3: TGCGCCAGCAGCTTGTCCGGGGCAACTAATGAAAAACTGTTTTTT. It yields the protein CASSLSGATNEKLFF.

This clone was seen a handful of times. V gene TRBV14 combines with J gene TRBJ2-1, with D maybe TRBD2 (6 bases). CDR1 is SGHDN, CDR2 FVKESK, per germline. There are 15 residues in the CDR3. The V end was cut by 3 bases, the J end by 3 bases, with 12 bases between. The DNA for the CDR3 is TGTGCCAGCAGCCAGGGACGGGACTTCTACAATGAGCAGTTCTTC. Translated, it gives CASSQGRDFYNEQFF.

The chain links TRBV14 to TRBJ1-6; no firm D call. This CDR3 comprises 13 residues. Germline assignment: CDR1 SGHDN and CDR2 FVKESK. V dropped 1 base and J dropped 6 bases, with 4 bases sitting between them. The CDR3 spells CASSQGANSPLHF. The CDR3 DNA reads TGTGCCAGCAGCCAAGGGGCTAATTCACCCCTCCACTTT. The entire variable domain, with the rest obtained from reference TRBV14 and TRBJ1-6, is as follows: EAGVTQFPSHSVIEKGQTVTLRCDPISGHDNLYWYRRVMGKEIKFLLHFVKESKQDESGMPNNRFLAERTGGTYSTLKVQPAELEDSGVYFCASSQGANSPLHFGNGTRLTVT.

The chain recombines TRBV6-6 with TRBJ1-3; unclear D gene. V shed 4 bases and J shed 3 bases, with 13 bases lying between them. CDR3 length: 15 residues. Germline lookup yields CDR1 MNHNY and CDR2 SVGAGI (reference sequence). The CDR3 loop reads CASSSPGSLGNTIYF. The DNA of the CDR3 is TGTGCCAGCAGTTCTCCGGGATCTCTTGGAAACACCATATATTTT.

J is TRBJ1-4 and V is TRBV9; D remains ambiguous. Germline CDR1 reads SGDLS; CDR2 reads YYNGEE. The ends were cut back, 2 bases at V and 6 bases at J, with 11 bases in the middle. CDR3 length: 14 amino acids. CDR3 in DNA: TGTGCCAGCAGCGTTTTACCGGGCGATGAAAAACTGTTTTTT. Translated: CASSVLPGDEKLFF.

This clone was detected once. The chain is built from TRBV28 and TRBJ1-4; D uncertain. Deletions cut 2 bases from V and 0 bases from J, with 10 bases between. The CDR3 runs 16 residues. CDR1 is MDHEN, CDR2 SYDVKM, per germline. In DNA, the CDR3 is TGTGCCAGCAGTTTAACGTTCCTCACAACTAATGAAAAACTGTTTTTT. Translated: CASSLTFLTTNEKLFF.